The clone carrying this TCR beta chain was recorded at least ten times. Its target is unknown. CDR3 and TCR beta VDJ profiling relied on a genomic DNA template. TCRdb ran MiXCR on the reads and lists one entry per CDR3 protein. The repertoire holds about 150,000 distinct CDR3 sequences, with over 50% as singletons. The length of the CDR3 is 12 residues. CDR1 is LNHDA and CDR2 is SQIVND in the germline V gene (reference sequence). V was trimmed by 3 bases and J by 6 bases, leaving 9 bases between them. In patients chosen for sequencing, flow cytometry had shown CD8+CD57+ cell expansion. Diagnosis of severe acquired aplastic anemia applied to all patients. This sample is part of a study of CD8+CD57+ T cells in acquired aplastic anemia. The wider study: Quantities of DNA derived from sorted CD4+ and CD8+ cells averaged roughly 3 ug. Findings and limits, study-wide: Levels of CD8+ Simpson's diversity were not significantly distinct in patients versus controls.

The chain links TRBV19 to TRBJ2-7; tentatively, D is TRBD2 (6 bases). This receptor was identified in a human donor with aplastic anemia. What was sequenced was sorted CD4+, CD8+, or CD8+CD57+ T cells (not recorded which) from PBMCs. CDR3 sequence: CASSIGGPEQYF. The DNA for the CDR3 is TGTGCCAGTAGTATCGGAGGGCCCGAGCAGTACTTC.